This T cell receptor (beta chain) was retrieved from a study of cytomegalovirus exposure and HLA in healthy donors. Germline CDR1 reads SGHRS; CDR2 reads YFSETQ. V gave up 1 base and J gave up 8 bases, with 15 bases separating them. The CDR3 is made up of 14 amino acids. In the PCR, 60 Vbeta and 13 Jbeta primers were used. The protocol was immunoSEQ multiplex PCR, while the TCRdb copy is restricted to in-frame clones and leaves out a portion. Altogether about 55,000 clones are present, around 62% being singletons, with the ten largest covering 12%. The receptor was derived from a human donor in good health. The V call is TRBV5-1, the J call TRBJ1-1; D is uncertain. Sample: PBMCs. CDR3 region: CASSLTAGVLEAFF. The CDR3 DNA follows: TGCGCCAGCAGCTTGACGGCGGGAGTGCTCGAAGCTTTCTTT. The full variable domain, with the rest looked up from reference TRBV5-1 and TRBJ1-1, is KAGVTQTPRYLIKTRGQQVTLSCSPISGHRSVSWYQQTPGQGLQFLFEYFSETQRNKGNFPGRFSGRQFSNSRSEMNVSTLELGDSALYLCASSLTAGVLEAFFGQGTRLTVV.